Below, 13 T cell receptor beta chains from the same sample are listed, as sequenced in a study of early T cells in non-severe SARS-CoV-2 infection. TCRdb processed the 5' RACE reads anew with MiXCR; each CDR3 protein has one entry. The sample shows roughly 81,000 distinct CDR3 sequences, about 12% of them seen only once. Sequenced material: whole blood. The receptors were gathered from an adult who was a healthcare worker with PCR-confirmed SARS-CoV-2 infection or an uninfected control (not recorded which).

The chain links TRBV6-6 to TRBJ2-3; 8 bases agree with TRBD2. This CDR3 contains 14 residues. V trimming: 4 bases; J trimming: 3 bases; junction bases outside the gene matches: 3. Germline-derived CDR1 and CDR2 are MNHNY and SVGAGI (reference sequence). The CDR3 here is CASSSTGGTDTQYF. The CDR3 nucleotides read TGTGCCAGCAGTTCTACGGGAGGGACAGATACGCAGTATTTT.

In its sample, this clonotype was seen many times. The chain has TRBV9 and TRBJ1-1; D unresolved. From germline, CDR1 is SGDLS and CDR2 YYNGEE. The CDR3 covers 15 residues. V was pared by 0 bases and J by 3 bases, with 12 bases between. The CDR3 nucleotides are TGTGCCAGCAGCGTAGGGCCGCGTTTGGACACTGAAGCTTTCTTT. Encoded protein: CASSVGPRLDTEAFF.

This clonotype came up many times. The CDR3 nucleotides are TGTGCCAGCAGAGGAGGGACTAGCGGGAGGCGGGGAGATACGCAGTATTTT. Translated, it gives CASRGGTSGRRGDTQYF. The chain has TRBV11-2 and TRBJ2-3; 15 bases agree with TRBD2. Germline CDR1 reads SGHAT; CDR2 reads FQNNGV. J lost 5 bases, V lost 6 bases, and 9 bases had no gene match. This CDR3 is 17 amino acids long.

This clonotype was observed at least ten times. The chain has TRBV5-5 and TRBJ1-5; D remains ambiguous. The CDR3 runs 15 residues. Germline CDR1 SGHKS, CDR2 YYEKEE (reference sequence). The V end was cut by 0 bases, the J end by 0 bases, with 7 bases between. CDR3 protein: CASSLEIYSNQPQHF. CDR3 DNA: TGTGCCAGCAGCTTGGAAATTTATAGCAATCAGCCCCAGCATTTT. Based on the CDR3 plus reference TRBV5-5 and TRBJ1-5, the full variable domain is DAGVTQSPTHLIKTRGQQVTLRCSPISGHKSVSWYQQVLGQGPQFIFQYYEKEERGRGNFPDRFSARQFPNYSSELNVNALLLGDSALYLCASSLEIYSNQPQHFGDGTRLSIL.

This clonotype has only a few counts. V is TRBV4-2 and J is TRBJ2-3; possibly TRBD2 for D (6 bases). The ends were cut back, 0 bases at V and 3 bases at J, with 13 bases in the middle. Looked up from germline, CDR1 is LGHNA and CDR2 is YNFKEQ. The length of the CDR3 is 16 residues. The CDR3 region has the DNA TGTGCCAGCAGCCAAGAATGGATGGGAGGTACAGATACGCAGTATTTT. Amino acids: CASSQEWMGGTDTQYF.

This clonotype was seen only a few times. The CDR3 DNA is TGTGCCAGCTCGTCCGCCGCTCTGGGAGACTATGGCTACACCTTC. Protein product: CASSSAALGDYGYTF. The chain uses TRBV27 and TRBJ1-2; no definite D call. Trimming cost V 8 bases and J 3 bases, with 19 bases left between them. Per the germline V gene, CDR1 is MNHEY and CDR2 is SMNVEV (reference sequence). This CDR3 spans 15 amino acids.

Only a few counts were recorded for this clonotype. The junction departs from germline at one end; a sequencing error may be responsible. The rearrangement joins TRBV12-3 or TRBV12-4 to TRBJ2-7; no clear D gene. The CDR3 has 9 amino acids. This chain's CDR3 is CASSPPWNF. For the CDR3, the DNA is TGTGCCAGCAGTCCACCGTGGAACTTC.

This clonotype was seen ten or more times. The chain recombines TRBV6-1 with TRBJ2-5; 7 bases map to TRBD1. The CDR3 loop spans 17 amino acids. Trimming removed 2 bases from V and 2 bases from J; junction bases left unmatched: 11. Germline V gene sequence: CDR1 MNHNS, CDR2 SASEGT. For the CDR3, the DNA is TGTGCCAGCAGTGAAAGCATTAGACAGGGAACACAAGAGACCCAGTACTTC. It yields the protein CASSESIRQGTQETQYF.

This clonotype has only a few counts. V and J are TRBV10-3 and TRBJ1-1; no clear D. The CDR3 loop spans 15 amino acids. Looked up from germline, CDR1 is ENHRY and CDR2 is SYGVKD. The ends were cut back, 10 bases at V and 3 bases at J, with 21 bases in the middle. CDR3 loop: CATSSGLRADTEAFF. The CDR3, as DNA: TGTGCCACCTCCTCCGGTCTCCGCGCGGACACTGAAGCTTTCTTT.

This clonotype was observed many times. The chain couples TRBV20-1 to TRBJ1-1; TRBD1 aligns across 9 bases. Germline V gene lookup returns CDR1 DFQATT and CDR2 SNEGSKA (reference sequence). The CDR3 has 14 amino acids. Trimming removed 3 bases from V and 5 bases from J; junction bases left unmatched: 7. CDR3 residues: CSARRQGVETEAFF. DNA for the CDR3: TGCAGTGCTAGGAGACAGGGGGTAGAGACTGAAGCTTTCTTT.

There are many counts of this clonotype. V gene TRBV7-9 combines with J gene TRBJ2-7, with a weak D call TRBD2 (5 bases). V gave up 5 bases and J gave up 5 bases, with 10 bases separating them. From germline, CDR1 is SEHNR and CDR2 FQNEAQ (reference sequence). The CDR3 has 12 amino acids. CDR3 nucleotides: TGTGCCAGCAGCCCCTTCGGGGACGAGCAGTACTTC. It yields the protein CASSPFGDEQYF.

A few counts support this clonotype. The junction does not match germline at one end; this may be a read error. This chain connects TRBV6-6 to TRBJ1-3; no firm D call. Germline-derived CDR1 and CDR2 are MNHNY and SVGAGI (reference sequence). The CDR3 has 14 residues. CDR3 nucleotides: TGTGCCAGCAGTCACTCGACGGTGGGAAACACCATATATTTT. Its translation is CASSHSTVGNTIYF.

This clonotype was recorded many times. The V gene is TRBV7-9, the J gene TRBJ2-7, with TRBD1 identical over 9 bases. The CDR3 is made up of 15 amino acids. Trimming at V came to 6 bases and at J to 4 bases, leaving 10 bases not matched to a gene. Per the germline V gene, CDR1 is SEHNR and CDR2 is FQNEAQ (reference sequence). The CDR3 spells CASRGTGIGFYEQYF. CDR3 bases: TGTGCCAGCAGGGGGACAGGGATCGGGTTTTACGAGCAGTACTTC.